A single sample is the source of the 17 T cell receptor beta chains below, sequenced in a study of blood T cell repertoires in COVID-19. Assay: immunoSEQ multiplex PCR; the TCRdb copy retains only in-frame clones and omits some. This repertoire shows approximately 48,000 clones, 85% found once; its top ten account for roughly 6.7%. The sequencing sample was made of peripheral blood. The receptors here all came from a man aged 55 to 70 with acute or convalescent COVID-19.

The DNA for the CDR3 is TGCAGTCATAGTCACCTAGGCGAGCAGTACTTC. It is translated as CSHSHLGEQYF. V is TRBV20-1 and J is TRBJ2-7; D is ambiguous. CDR3 length equals 11 residues. CDR1 is DFQATT and CDR2 is SNEGSKA in the germline V gene (reference sequence). The V end was cut by 8 bases, the J end by 6 bases, with 14 bases between.

This clone showed up just once. This chain uses TRBV18 with TRBJ2-2, with a tentative D call TRBD2 (6 bases). V gave up 0 bases and J gave up 5 bases, with 22 bases separating them. CDR3 length equals 19 residues. Germline V gene sequence: CDR1 KGHSH, CDR2 LQKENI. Here the CDR3 DNA reads TGTGCCAGCTCACCACCTGGGCGAGGCCCTTCACGGGGGACCGGGGAGCTGTTTTTT. Translation: CASSPPGRGPSRGTGELFF.

The chain has TRBV5-1 and TRBJ2-5; a weak D match, TRBD1 (6 bases). The CDR3 sequence is 14 residues long. Germline V gene sequence: CDR1 SGHRS, CDR2 YFSETQ. The germline V and J ends were trimmed by 2 bases and 2 bases, with 10 bases remaining between them. The CDR3 loop reads CASSLRTDQETQYF. In DNA form, the CDR3 reads TGCGCCAGCAGCTTAAGGACAGATCAAGAGACCCAGTACTTC.

The V and J genes are TRBV28 and TRBJ2-2, with D perhaps TRBD1 (7 bases). The CDR3 contains 14 residues. Germline V lookup: CDR1 MDHEN, CDR2 SYDVKM. V was cut by 6 bases and J by 6 bases, with 14 bases left in between. CDR3 loop: CASSPDRRAGELFF. The CDR3 region has the DNA TGTGCCAGCAGCCCGGACAGGAGGGCCGGGGAGCTGTTTTTT.

This chain uses TRBV7-3 with TRBJ2-3, with a possible D match to TRBD2 (6 bases). CDR1 and CDR2 from the germline V gene are SGHTA and FQGTGA. Trimming took off 5 bases at V and 2 bases at J, with 14 bases between the two ends. The CDR3 has 15 residues. DNA of the CDR3: TGTGCCAGCAGCCCTACGGGGACTCTCACAGATACGCAGTATTTT. This translates into CASSPTGTLTDTQYF.

The chain employs TRBV19 and TRBJ1-6; unclear D gene. Germline V CDR1 and CDR2: LNHDA, SQIVND (reference sequence). This CDR3 comprises 15 residues. Trimming stripped 7 bases from V and 7 bases from J, with 17 bases between. The CDR3 region has the DNA TGTGCCAGTACCTCCCGGCCATGGGAGAATTCACCCCTCCACTTT. It encodes CASTSRPWENSPLHF.

This clone was observed at least ten times. Other DNA variants within this sample encode the same CDR3. V gene TRBV28 combines with J gene TRBJ1-5; 7 bases fit TRBD1. The CDR3 is 15 residues long. CDR1 MDHEN and CDR2 SYDVKM come from the germline V gene. The ends lost 1 base at V and 4 bases at J; junction bases unmatched: 4. CDR3 amino acids: CASSLLGRGNQPQHF. For the CDR3, the DNA is TGTGCCAGCAGTTTATTAGGCAGGGGGAATCAGCCCCAGCATTTT.

The chain links TRBV5-4 to TRBJ2-7; TRBD2 is a possible D gene (6 bases). This CDR3 spans 14 amino acids. Germline-derived CDR1 and CDR2 are SGHNT and YYREEE (reference sequence). V was clipped by 0 bases and J by 4 bases, with 11 bases between them. The CDR3 DNA reads as TGTGCCAGCAGCTTGGGTGGGAGGTCTTACGAGCAGTACTTC. Translating it yields CASSLGGRSYEQYF.

CDR3 sequence: CASSTRTGLLYGYTF. In nucleotides, the CDR3 is TGTGCCAGTAGCACCCGGACAGGCCTCCTCTATGGCTACACCTTC. This sequence joins TRBV19 and TRBJ1-2, with 7 bases lining up with TRBD1. CDR1 is LNHDA, CDR2 SQIVND, per germline (reference sequence). J was trimmed by 4 bases and V by 6 bases; bases with no gene match: 11. The CDR3 contains 15 residues.

The chain links TRBV7-9 to TRBJ1-1; D not certain. V shed 2 bases and J shed 6 bases, with 7 bases lying between them. Germline loops: CDR1 SEHNR, CDR2 FQNEAQ (reference sequence). The CDR3 is made up of 12 amino acids. The CDR3 bases are TGTGCCAGCAGCTTAAGCCACTCTGAAGCTTTCTTT. This sequence encodes CASSLSHSEAFF.

The genes are TRBV27 and TRBJ2-2; a possible D gene is TRBD2 (6 bases). With 6 bases removed from V and 7 bases from J, the gap between germline ends came to 15 bases. The CDR3 runs to 14 residues. The germline V gene has CDR1 MNHEY and CDR2 SMNVEV (reference sequence). CDR3 DNA: TGTGCCAGCAGAATAGGAGGGTGGGACGGGGAGCTGTTTTTT. This gives the protein CASRIGGWDGELFF.

This clone appeared a single time. The chain employs TRBV25-1 and TRBJ1-6; no clear D. The CDR3 loop spans 14 amino acids. Germline lookup yields CDR1 MGHDK and CDR2 SYGVNS. V gave up 4 bases and J gave up 5 bases, with 9 bases separating them. Here the CDR3 DNA reads TGTGCCAGCAGTGGAGGGTGGGATAATTCACCCCTCCACTTT. Translating gives CASSGGWDNSPLHF.

This chain uses TRBV27 with TRBJ2-6; D gene unclear. CDR1 is MNHEY, CDR2 SMNVEV, per germline (reference sequence). The CDR3 runs 14 residues. With 5 bases removed from V and 2 bases from J, the gap between germline ends came to 7 bases. The CDR3 bases are TGTGCCAGCAGTCCCCCTGCTGGGGCCAACGTCCTGACTTTC. Its translation is CASSPPAGANVLTF.

The chain carries TRBV10-3 and TRBJ2-7; 12 bases fit TRBD2. Germline values: CDR1 ENHRY, CDR2 SYGVKD. CDR3 length equals 15 residues. V lost 6 bases and J lost 7; bases outside the gene matches: 10. CDR3 residues: CAISYRTSGTGEQYF. The CDR3 DNA sequence: TGTGCCATCAGCTACCGGACTAGCGGGACGGGGGAGCAGTACTTC.

The gene calls are TRBV5-1 and TRBJ2-2, with 11 positions matching TRBD1. Germline V gene lookup returns CDR1 SGHRS and CDR2 YFSETQ. The CDR3 runs to 16 residues. Trimming removed 1 base from V and 6 bases from J; junction bases left unmatched: 5. CDR3 residues: CASSLLGQGASGELFF. The DNA for the CDR3 is TGCGCCAGCAGCTTGTTAGGACAGGGGGCGTCCGGGGAGCTGTTTTTT.

The V and J genes are TRBV5-1 and TRBJ1-1; tentatively, D is TRBD1 (5 bases). Germline V CDR1 and CDR2: SGHRS, YFSETQ. The CDR3 is 16 residues long. Trimming removed 1 base at V and 5 bases at J, with 18 bases between. The CDR3 is CASSLRPPGPGTEAFF. In DNA form, the CDR3 reads TGCGCCAGCAGCTTGCGTCCTCCGGGCCCAGGGACTGAAGCTTTCTTT.

The V call is TRBV14, the J call TRBJ2-1; the match to TRBD2 covers 15 bases. CDR3 length equals 19 residues. J gave up 5 bases and V 3 bases, and 11 bases lay outside the gene matches. Germline values: CDR1 SGHDN, CDR2 FVKESK. The DNA of the CDR3 is TGTGCCAGCAGCCAGTACCCCGGGACTAGCGGGAGGAACCACAATGAGCAGTTCTTC. Residues: CASSQYPGTSGRNHNEQFF.